This T cell receptor beta chain was observed in a study of T cell responses to AZD1222 COVID-19 vaccine (dated by TCRdb to the early 2020s). At the level of the whole study: AZD1222 recipients given second doses at about 4 weeks or at about 12 weeks were pooled, since spike-specific TCR depth and breadth were not found to differ between the two schedules. A total of approximately 240 trial participants underwent TCR sequencing, of whom around 210 had received two doses of AZD1222 and about 25 had received two doses of the MenACWY control vaccine. Trial participants were enrolled by age into subgroups of 18-55, 56-69 and 70-plus years, and about 150, 27 and 61 TCR-sequenced participants, respectively, were included in these subgroups. Beyond this particular receptor, the publication reports: Most participants were white British and females outnumbered males, and the authors suggested that clonal diversity may have been underestimated. Vaccine-associated CD4 TCRs spanned the whole spike protein, with dominant responses in regions 160-218 and 743-854. After two AZD1222 doses, spike-specific TCR breadth and depth were significantly higher than at day 0 and than in MenACWY recipients. Epitopes outside the regions mutated in the B.1.351 and B.1.1.7 variants were reportedly recognized by nearly half of the unique spike-specific TCRs. The 56-69-year group was small, and its depth increase did not reach significance, likely because of low power. Conclusions about previously exposed vaccinees are limited, since just a handful of AZD1222 recipients were seropositive for SARS-CoV-2 at baseline. Because no samples from the day 14 peak response were available, repertoires could be characterized only after the peak T cell response.

The CDR3 regions of human TCRbeta chains were analyzed by immunosequencing. From the authors' description of their analysis: Repertoire TCRs were checked for matches against a reference library of SARS-CoV-2-specific TCRs that had been generated using the MIRA antigen-specificity platform. Breadth was defined as the fraction of unique TCRs that were SARS-CoV-2-associated, and depth was defined as the fraction of total T cells that were SARS-CoV-2-associated. Using the MIRA data, every spike-specific TCR was mapped to the spike region that the TCR reacted to and assigned to either a CD4 or a CD8 class. Log10-transformed breadth and depth values were compared by one-way ANOVA with Sidak's multiple comparisons tests. The clones in this table, taken by TCRdb from immuneACCESS, are in-frame only. Not every clone is retained; where verified, under half of the shortfall comes from an unresolved V gene, and the cause of the rest is unknown. V and J calls and clone size are those listed in that table; D and trimming were worked out from the DNA. The sample table shows roughly 55,000 clones, and more than 70% are seen once. The leading ten clones occupy just under 2% of the sample.

The intended sense of this specimen's time point label: baseline before first vaccination. The vaccinee samples were drawn from two UK trials, COV001 and COV002, one of which was a single-blind randomized controlled phase 2/3 trial testing AZD1222 (ChAdOx1 nCoV-19) in healthy adults. For TCRbeta chain sequencing, PBMC samples were collected from trial participants at day 0 and at day 28 after the second dose. Taken from the germline V gene, the CDR1 and CDR2 loops are MGHRA and YSYEKL. V is pared back by 0 bases and J by 3 bases, with 29 bases lying between the germline termini. The CDR3 runs 21 residues from the cysteine to the phenylalanine. The kept DNA is CDR3 alone, 63 bases in frame from the first base. On this clone itself: The specificity of this receptor is unknown. No quality values exist for individual bases; no much larger clone is one base distant.

The starting material was peripheral blood, obtained on day 0 of AZD1222 vaccination. This receptor was taken from an adult in good health. The chain is made from TRBV4-1 and TRBJ1-1; the best D guess is TRBD1, with 5 bases matching. The sequenced DNA is TGCGCCAGCAGCCAAGATCCGGGGGGGTACGAAGCCGTACCCCGGGACACTGAAGCTTTCTTT. Its amino acids are CASSQDPGGYEAVPRDTEAFF.